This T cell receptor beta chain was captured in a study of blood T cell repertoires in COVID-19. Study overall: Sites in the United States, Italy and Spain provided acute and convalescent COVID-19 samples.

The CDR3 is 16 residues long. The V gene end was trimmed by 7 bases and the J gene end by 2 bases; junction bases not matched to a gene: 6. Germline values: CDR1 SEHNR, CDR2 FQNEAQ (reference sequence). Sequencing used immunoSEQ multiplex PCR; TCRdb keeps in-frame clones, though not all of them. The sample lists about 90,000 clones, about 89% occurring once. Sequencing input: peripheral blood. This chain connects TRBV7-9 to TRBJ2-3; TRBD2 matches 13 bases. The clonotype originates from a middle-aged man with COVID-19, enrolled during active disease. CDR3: CASTSGLAGNTDTQYF. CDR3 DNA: TGTGCCAGCACCTCGGGACTAGCGGGGAACACAGATACGCAGTATTTT. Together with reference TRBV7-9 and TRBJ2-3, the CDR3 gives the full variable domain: DTGVSQNPRHKITKRGQNVTFRCDPISEHNRLYWYRQTLGQGPEFLTYFQNEAQLEKSRLLSDRFSAERPKGSFSTLEIQRTEQGDSAMYLCASTSGLAGNTDTQYFGPGTRLTVL.